A single sample gave rise to the 21 T cell receptor beta chains below, sequenced in a study of OX40 agonist ivuxolimab in advanced cancers. Data came from immunoSEQ multiplex PCR; TCRdb stores just in-frame clones and leaves some out. The sample has approximately 40,000 clones, less than 90% seen once. The sequencing used CD4+ or CD8+ T cells sorted from blood, collected in a trial of the OX40 agonist ivuxolimab. The origin of the receptors is an adult with an advanced solid tumor such as melanoma, head and neck, liver or kidney cancer.

This clone counts as medium-sized. The same CDR3 arises from other DNA sequences in this sample as well. This chain uses TRBV5-1 with TRBJ1-5, with D uncertain. The CDR3 loop spans 13 amino acids. The V and J ends lost 5 bases and 4 bases respectively, with 10 bases between them. CDR1 and CDR2 (germline): SGHRS, YFSETQ. DNA of the CDR3: TGCGCCAGCAGACCCGACCGTAATCAGCCCCAGCATTTT. It yields the protein CASRPDRNQPQHF.

The V gene is TRBV4-2, the J gene TRBJ2-5; the D gene is possibly TRBD1 (5 bases). This CDR3 is 16 amino acids long. Trimming shortened V by 0 bases and J by 14 bases, and 25 bases separated the two germline ends. Germline loops: CDR1 LGHNA, CDR2 YNFKEQ. The DNA of the CDR3 is TGTGCCAGCAGCCAAGATCTTGGGGCAGGCGGTGAGTTCAAATACTTC. Translating it yields CASSQDLGAGGEFKYF.

The J gene is TRBJ1-6, the V gene TRBV2; D might be TRBD1 (6 bases). This CDR3 has 15 residues. Deletions cut 0 bases from V and 6 bases from J, with 9 bases between. Germline CDR1 SNHLY, CDR2 FYNNEI. The CDR3 sequence: CASSEAVRGNSPLHF. As DNA, the CDR3 is TGTGCCAGCAGTGAAGCTGTCAGGGGTAATTCACCCCTCCACTTT. The variable domain in full, with the rest retrieved from reference TRBV2 and TRBJ1-6, is EPEVTQTPSHQVTQMGQEVILRCVPISNHLYFYWYRQILGQKVEFLVSFYNNEISEKSEIFDDQFSVERPDGSNFTLKIRSTKLEDSAMYFCASSEAVRGNSPLHFGNGTRLTVT.

This clone was picked up one time. The V gene is TRBV7-8, the J gene TRBJ2-7; D possibly corresponds to TRBD2 (5 bases). This CDR3 comprises 13 residues. Trimming stripped 5 bases from V and 7 bases from J, with 15 bases between. Germline V lookup: CDR1 SGHVS, CDR2 FQNEAQ. Here the CDR3 DNA reads TGTGCCAGCAGCCCGCCTCCGGGGTTAGAGCAGTACTTC. This codes for CASSPPPGLEQYF.

The chain carries TRBV4-1 and TRBJ1-1; D might be TRBD1 (6 bases). Trimming shortened V by 1 base and J by 8 bases, and 11 bases separated the two germline ends. The CDR3 length is 13 residues. Germline CDR1 and CDR2: MGHRA and YSYEKL. The CDR3 protein is CASSQVTGLEAFF. The CDR3 DNA reads TGCGCCAGCAGCCAAGTAACAGGGTTGGAAGCTTTCTTT.

The CDR3 is CASSLSSGGGNIQYF. CDR3 DNA: TGTGCCAGCAGTTTATCATCCGGTGGCGGAAACATTCAGTACTTC. The chain combines TRBV27 with TRBJ2-4; unclear D gene. This CDR3 spans 15 amino acids. The germline V and J ends were trimmed by 0 bases and 6 bases, with 12 bases remaining between them. Germline-derived CDR1 and CDR2 are MNHEY and SMNVEV (reference sequence).

This chain uses TRBV5-1 with TRBJ1-1; D is perhaps TRBD1 (6 bases). This CDR3 contains 14 residues. Germline V gene lookup returns CDR1 SGHRS and CDR2 YFSETQ. V lost 2 bases and J lost 1, with 9 bases in between. CDR3 protein: CASSLGQSNTEAFF. The CDR3 DNA reads TGCGCCAGCAGCTTAGGACAGTCGAACACTGAAGCTTTCTTT.

V usage is TRBV7-8 and J usage is TRBJ2-5; no clear D. There are 13 residues in the CDR3. Germline CDR1 reads SGHVS; CDR2 reads FQNEAQ. The germline V and J ends were trimmed by 5 bases and 4 bases, with 11 bases remaining between them. CDR3 coding DNA: TGTGCCAGCAGCCCACCCCCGAGAGAGACCCAGTACTTC. This gives the protein CASSPPPRETQYF.

The gene calls are TRBV30 and TRBJ1-6, with D uncertain. Trimming left V 2 bases short and J 7 bases short, with 9 bases between. CDR3 length equals 13 residues. Germline assignment: CDR1 GTSNPN and CDR2 SVGIG (reference sequence). CDR3 DNA sequence: TGTGCCTGGAGTACACGGTCCAATTCACCCCTCCACTTT. It is translated as CAWSTRSNSPLHF.

V and J are TRBV13 and TRBJ2-5; D is unresolved. The J call may be wrong; the DNA end is better matched by TRBJ2-7. Germline CDR1 is PRHDT and CDR2 is FYEKMQ (reference sequence). This CDR3 comprises 14 residues. This CDR3 is CASSLESRTYEQYF. CDR3 DNA sequence: TGTGCCAGCAGCTTAGAGAGTAGAACCTACGAGCAGTACTTC.

This chain uses TRBV19 with TRBJ2-5; 8 bases agree with TRBD2. Looked up from germline, CDR1 is LNHDA and CDR2 is SQIVND (reference sequence). The CDR3 sequence is 14 residues long. J gave up 1 base and V 3 bases, and 1 base lay outside the gene matches. The DNA for the CDR3 is TGTGCCAGTAGTATCGCGGGGGGCCAAGAGACCCAGTACTTC. This encodes CASSIAGGQETQYF.

The chain couples TRBV7-9 to TRBJ2-7; 9 bases match TRBD1. The CDR3 has 15 residues. V trimming: 5 bases; J trimming: 3 bases; junction bases outside the gene matches: 8. Germline V gene data show CDR1 as SEHNR and CDR2 as FQNEAQ (reference sequence). The CDR3 DNA reads TGTGCCAGCAGCCTGGGACAGGGTCTAGTCTACGAGCAGTACTTC. Its translation: CASSLGQGLVYEQYF.

V and J are TRBV5-4 and TRBJ1-4; 9 bases are a match to TRBD1. With V trimmed by 0 bases and J by 4 bases, 4 bases remained unmatched. The V gene's germline CDR1 is SGHNT and CDR2 YYREEE (reference sequence). CDR3 length equals 16 residues. The CDR3 DNA sequence: TGTGCCAGCAGCTTGGGGACAGGGGCGCTTAATGAAAAACTGTTTTTT. Translating it yields CASSLGTGALNEKLFF.

This sequence joins TRBV4-2 and TRBJ2-2; TRBD2 agrees at 9 bases. The CDR3 contains 20 residues. After removal of 0 bases from V and 4 bases from J, the junction contained 15 bases not matched to a gene. The V gene's germline CDR1 is LGHNA and CDR2 YNFKEQ. CDR3 sequence: CASSQDIRGGAEVVTGELFF. The CDR3 nucleotides are TGTGCCAGCAGCCAAGATATTCGCGGGGGGGCCGAGGTCGTCACCGGGGAGCTGTTTTTT.

The genes are TRBV6-5 and TRBJ1-1, with a possible D match to TRBD1 (5 bases). CDR1 and CDR2 (germline): MNHEY, SVGAGI. The CDR3 is 14 amino acids. Trimming took off 5 bases at V and 1 base at J, with 11 bases between the two ends. CDR3 DNA sequence: TGTGCCAGCAGTCTCGGGACTCGGAACACTGAAGCTTTCTTT. Its protein is CASSLGTRNTEAFF.

This CDR3 reads CASTTGQTLNYGYTF. The CDR3 coding sequence is TGTGCCAGCACTACCGGACAGACCTTAAACTATGGCTACACCTTC. V and J are TRBV9 and TRBJ1-2; possibly TRBD1 for D (6 bases). Trimming removed 6 bases at V and 2 bases at J, with 17 bases between. The CDR3 is 15 residues long. The germline gives CDR1 SGDLS, CDR2 YYNGEE.

V and J are TRBV7-9 and TRBJ2-1; TRBD1 matches 12 bases. The CDR3 runs to 19 residues. V lost 4 bases, J lost 7 bases, and 17 bases stayed unmatched. Germline V gene lookup returns CDR1 SEHNR and CDR2 FQNEAQ (reference sequence). In DNA, the CDR3 is TGTGCCAGCAGCTCTACCCTTTTGCCGGGACAGGGGGCTGGAAATGAGCAGTTCTTC. It encodes CASSSTLLPGQGAGNEQFF. The full variable domain, completed using reference TRBV7-9 and TRBJ2-1, is DTGVSQNPRHKITKRGQNVTFRCDPISEHNRLYWYRQTLGQGPEFLTYFQNEAQLEKSRLLSDRFSAERPKGSFSTLEIQRTEQGDSAMYLCASSSTLLPGQGAGNEQFFGPGTRLTVL.

This clone was counted many times. The V and J genes are TRBV9 and TRBJ2-1; D may be TRBD1 or TRBD2 (5 bases each). The CDR3 is made up of 14 amino acids. Germline CDR1 reads SGDLS; CDR2 reads YYNGEE. The V end was cut by 3 bases, the J end by 10 bases, with 17 bases between. CDR3 coding DNA: TGTGCCAGCAGCGGCTCCCGGGACCCCGAAGAGCAGTTCTTC. As protein: CASSGSRDPEEQFF.

The rearrangement links TRBV5-8 to TRBJ1-5; 7 bases map to TRBD1. The V segment lost 2 bases and the J segment 2 bases; nucleotides outside the gene matches: 7. CDR3 size: 16 residues. Germline V gene data show CDR1 as SGHTS and CDR2 as YDEGEE. CDR3 in amino acids: CASSFDRVHRNQPQHF. The CDR3 DNA follows: TGTGCCAGCAGCTTCGACAGGGTCCACCGCAATCAGCCCCAGCATTTT.

This chain links TRBV7-2 with TRBJ2-1; 10 nucleotides line up with TRBD1. The CDR3 covers 17 residues. V lost 3 bases and J lost 3; bases outside the gene matches: 8. The germline V gene has CDR1 SGHTA and CDR2 FQGNSA. The CDR3 DNA follows: TGTGCCAGCAGCTTGGCCCGGCGGACAGGGGGCTACAATGAGCAGTTCTTC. Translation gives CASSLARRTGGYNEQFF.

The rearrangement joins TRBV15 to TRBJ2-7, with 9 nucleotides matching TRBD1. The V and J ends lost 5 bases and 2 bases, in that order; junction bases with no gene match: 4. The V gene's germline CDR1 is LNHNV and CDR2 YYDKDF (reference sequence). The CDR3 is 14 residues long. CDR3: CATSDRDRAYEQYF. In DNA, the CDR3 is TGTGCCACCAGCGACCGGGACAGGGCCTACGAGCAGTACTTC.